A selection of T cell receptor beta chains follows, all from one sample in a study of OX40 agonist ivuxolimab in advanced cancers. Sequencing was performed with immunoSEQ multiplex PCR; in TCRdb, only in-frame clones are kept and a portion is missing. Of 95,000 to 150,000 clones in the sample, over 85% are singletons; the top ten hold more than 0.15%. The sample was CD4+ or CD8+ T cells sorted from blood, taken in a trial of the OX40 agonist ivuxolimab. All receptors come from an adult with an advanced solid tumor such as melanoma, head and neck, liver or kidney cancer. The CDR3 runs from the conserved cysteine through the conserved F or W. A D gene is named only where the DNA matches it firmly. Some rows have no size entry. The others give once, few or many, or a class for an expanded clone.

CASSYRATLDYGYTF | TGTGCCAGCAGTTACCGGGCGACCCTCGACTATGGCTACACCTTC | NA | TRBV6-5 | NA | TRBJ1-2
CASSGALTEELFF | TGTGCCAGCAGCGGGGCCCTGACCGAGGAGCTGTTTTTT | NA | TRBV6-4 | NA | TRBJ2-2
CASSVEVTADTQYF | TGTGCCAGCAGCGTAGAGGTGACAGCAGATACGCAGTATTTT | NA | TRBV9 | NA | TRBJ2-3
CASSRGGFTYEQYF | TGTGCCAGCAGCCGTGGGGGGTTTACCTACGAGCAGTACTTC | NA | TRBV11-2 | NA | TRBJ2-7
CASSETGAVVPIYF | TGCGCCAGCAGCGAGACAGGGGCGGTTGTCCCCATATATTTT | TRBD1 | TRBV5-1 | NA | TRBJ1-3
CAGCCPGPLEGKVAFF | TGCGCCGGATGCTGTCCGGGCCCTCTAGAGGGTAAAGTAGCTTTCTTT | NA | TRBV10-2 | NA | TRBJ1-1
CASRWDRGSETQYF | TGTGCCAGCAGATGGGACAGGGGTAGTGAGACCCAGTACTTC | TRBD1 | TRBV7-2 | NA | TRBJ2-5
CASSFSGALSYEQYF | TGTGCCAGCAGCTTTTCCGGGGCCCTCTCCTACGAGCAGTACTTC | NA | TRBV7-2 | NA | TRBJ2-7
CASSLAPRGLGSPLHF | TGCGCCAGCAGCTTGGCCCCAAGGGGTTTAGGTTCACCCCTCCACTTT | NA | TRBV5-1 | NA | TRBJ1-6
CASSREYTDTQYF | TGCGCCAGCAGTCGGGAGTACACAGATACGCAGTATTTT | NA | TRBV10-1 | NA | TRBJ2-3
CASSQAGDLNQPQHF | TGTGCCAGCAGCCAAGCAGGGGACCTCAATCAGCCCCAGCATTTT | NA | TRBV4-2 | NA | TRBJ1-5
CASSSYPRQRSYEQYF | TGTGCCAGCAGCTCCTATCCAAGACAGCGCTCCTACGAGCAGTACTTC | NA | TRBV28 | NA | TRBJ2-7
CASTRGVGSYEQYF | TGTGCCAGCACTCGGGGCGTGGGCTCCTACGAGCAGTACTTC | NA | TRBV28 | NA | TRBJ2-7
CASSERPIGNEQFF | TGTGCCAGCAGTGAAAGACCTATTGGCAATGAGCAGTTCTTC | NA | TRBV25-1 | NA | TRBJ2-1
CASSPDRGVETQYF | TGTGCCAGCAGTCCGGACAGGGGGGTAGAGACCCAGTACTTC | TRBD1 | TRBV28 | NA | TRBJ2-5
CASSESSFTYGYTF | TGTGCCAGCAGTGAATCTTCGTTTACCTATGGCTACACCTTC | NA | TRBV2 | once | TRBJ1-2
CANSLATGPPPYEQYF | TGTGCCAACAGCTTAGCTACCGGGCCGCCGCCCTACGAGCAGTACTTC | NA | TRBV7-9 | once | TRBJ2-7
CASSLSAAFEQFF | TGTGCCAGCAGCTTAAGTGCAGCTTTTGAGCAGTTCTTC | NA | TRBV7-3 | NA | TRBJ2-1
CATGGRQGVKDTQYF | TGTGCCACAGGGGGCCGACAGGGAGTTAAAGATACGCAGTATTTT | TRBD1 | TRBV28 | NA | TRBJ2-3
CASSLEVGELFF | TGTGCCAGCAGCTTAGAAGTCGGGGAGCTGTTTTTT | NA | TRBV11-2 | NA | TRBJ2-2
CASSLETISTEQYF | TGTGCCAGCAGCTTAGAGACTATCTCGACCGAGCAGTACTTC | NA | TRBV7-2 | NA | TRBJ2-7
CSGKQGAGDVTQYF | TGCAGCGGGAAACAGGGGGCAGGTGATGTGACCCAGTACTTC | TRBD1 | TRBV29-1 | NA | TRBJ2-5
CASMKQGDTEAFF | TGTGCCAGCATGAAACAGGGCGACACTGAAGCTTTCTTT | NA | TRBV4-2 | NA | TRBJ1-1
CASSRDGNTGELFF | TGTGCCAGCAGTCGCGACGGGAACACCGGGGAGCTGTTTTTT | NA | TRBV5-4 | NA | TRBJ2-2
CASSPQTQNEKLFF | TGTGCCAGCTCACCTCAGACACAAAATGAAAAACTGTTTTTT | NA | TRBV18 | NA | TRBJ1-4
CATSRGRDTDTQYF | TGTGCCACCAGCAGAGGCAGAGACACAGATACGCAGTATTTT | NA | TRBV15 | NA | TRBJ2-3
CASSLIVAQETQYF | TGTGCCAGCAGCTTAATCGTGGCCCAAGAGACCCAGTACTTC | NA | TRBV7-9 | NA | TRBJ2-5
CASNFGRTQGEKLFF | TGTGCCAGTAATTTCGGGAGGACCCAGGGGGAAAAACTGTTTTTT | NA | TRBV19 | few | TRBJ1-4
CATSNDPERELFF | TGTGCCACCAGCAACGATCCCGAACGGGAACTGTTTTTT | NA | TRBV15 | NA | TRBJ1-4
CASSYRGMRKLFF | TGTGCCAGCAGTTACAGGGGTATGCGGAAACTGTTTTTT | NA | TRBV6-5 | NA | TRBJ1-4
CASSLDGQKNTEAFF | TGCGCCAGCAGCTTGGACGGACAGAAGAACACTGAAGCTTTCTTT | NA | TRBV5-1 | NA | TRBJ1-1
CASSAQGALYNEQFF | TGTGCCAGCAGCGCCCAGGGCGCCTTGTACAATGAGCAGTTCTTC | NA | TRBV7-9 | NA | TRBJ2-1
CASRYRDTEKLFF | TGTGCCAGCAGGTATCGGGACACCGAAAAACTGTTTTTT | NA | TRBV6-5 | few | TRBJ1-4
CASRKTRNYGYTF | TGTGCCAGCAGAAAGACAAGAAACTATGGCTACACCTTC | NA | TRBV6-6 | NA | TRBJ1-2
CASSPGTYNGELFF | TGTGCCAGTAGCCCCGGGACATATAACGGGGAGCTGTTTTTT | NA | TRBV19 | NA | TRBJ2-2
CASSSADNEQFF | TGTGCCAGCAGCTCCGCTGACAATGAGCAGTTCTTC | NA | TRBV5-4 | NA | TRBJ2-1
CASSGTGDPNTEAFF | TGCGCCAGCAGCGGGACAGGGGACCCGAACACTGAAGCTTTCTTT | TRBD1 | TRBV5-1 | once | TRBJ1-1
CASSLQEYYGYTF | TGTGCCAGCAGCCTACAGGAGTATTATGGCTACACCTTC | NA | TRBV28 | NA | TRBJ1-2
CASKSGYYEQYF | TGTGCCAGCAAGTCCGGGTACTACGAGCAGTACTTC | NA | TRBV2 | NA | TRBJ2-7
CASRSSGGGQETQYF | TGTGCCAGCAGGTCTAGCGGGGGGGGGCAAGAGACCCAGTACTTC | TRBD2 | TRBV6-6 | NA | TRBJ2-5
CASSATGTADNEQFF | TGTGCCAGCAGCGCGACGGGGACCGCCGACAATGAGCAGTTCTTC | NA | TRBV6-5 | NA | TRBJ2-1
CASSPARGQVDQPQHF | TGTGCCAGCTCCCCCGCCCGGGGGCAGGTAGATCAGCCCCAGCATTTT | NA | TRBV18 | NA | TRBJ1-5
CASSPQTGGSGEQYF | TGTGCCAGCTCACCACAGACAGGGGGGTCGGGCGAGCAGTACTTC | TRBD1 | TRBV18 | NA | TRBJ2-7
CASSRWRGRRSYTF | TGCGCCAGCAGCCGTTGGCGGGGCAGGCGGAGCTACACCTTC | NA | TRBV4-1 | NA | TRBJ1-2
CASSLVSGGTDTQYF | TGTGCCAGCAGCTTGGTTAGCGGGGGCACAGATACGCAGTATTTT | TRBD2 | TRBV11-3 | NA | TRBJ2-3
CASSSTGVEGYTF | TGTGCCAGCAGCTCGACAGGGGTGGAGGGCTACACCTTC | TRBD1 | TRBV5-6 | NA | TRBJ1-2
CAWRAGQNYGYTF | TGTGCCTGGAGAGCCGGACAGAACTATGGCTACACCTTC | NA | TRBV30 | NA | TRBJ1-2
CASSLGTSRVDTQYF | TGTGCCAGCAGCTTAGGGACTAGCCGAGTAGATACGCAGTATTTT | TRBD2 | TRBV7-2 | NA | TRBJ2-3
CASKRLAAYEQYF | TGTGCCAGCAAGAGACTAGCGGCGTACGAGCAGTACTTC | TRBD2 | TRBV6-5 | NA | TRBJ2-7
CASSLPTGNNYGYTF | TGTGCCAGCAGTTTGCCGACCGGGAACAACTATGGCTACACCTTC | NA | TRBV28 | NA | TRBJ1-2
CASSIGQGARRTLNNEKLFF | TGTGCCAGTAGTATAGGGCAGGGGGCGCGAAGAACTCTTAACAATGAAAAACTGTTTTTT | TRBD1 | TRBV19 | NA | TRBJ1-4
CASSLMGQGAQETQYF | TGCGCCAGCAGCTTGATGGGACAGGGGGCGCAAGAGACCCAGTACTTC | TRBD1 | TRBV5-1 | NA | TRBJ2-5
CASRYSGGAGEQYF | TGTGCCAGCAGGTATAGCGGGGGGGCAGGGGAGCAGTACTTC | TRBD2 | TRBV6-5 | NA | TRBJ2-7